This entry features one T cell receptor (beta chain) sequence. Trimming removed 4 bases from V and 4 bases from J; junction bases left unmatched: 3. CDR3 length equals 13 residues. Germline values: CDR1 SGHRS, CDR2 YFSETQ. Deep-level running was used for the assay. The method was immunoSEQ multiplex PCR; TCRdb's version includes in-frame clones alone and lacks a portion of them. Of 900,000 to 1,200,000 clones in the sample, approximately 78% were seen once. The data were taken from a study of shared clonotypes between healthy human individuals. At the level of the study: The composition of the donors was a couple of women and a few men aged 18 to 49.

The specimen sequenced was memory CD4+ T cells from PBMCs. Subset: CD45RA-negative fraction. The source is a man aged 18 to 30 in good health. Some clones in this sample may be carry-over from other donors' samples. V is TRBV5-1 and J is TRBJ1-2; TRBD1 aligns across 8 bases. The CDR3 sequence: CASSDGQGYGYTF. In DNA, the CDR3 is TGCGCCAGCAGCGACGGACAGGGCTATGGCTACACCTTC.